One and the same sample provided the 9 T cell receptor beta chains below, sequenced in a study of blood T cell repertoires in COVID-19. Some clones are missing from TCRdb's copy, which holds only in-frame ones; the method was immunoSEQ multiplex PCR. Of 30,000 to 40,000 clones in the sample, 65% to 90% were seen once. Sequencing used peripheral blood. The source of these receptors is a human donor in a cohort sampled during active COVID-19.

This clone has a handful of counts. V usage is TRBV3-1 (or the pseudogene TRBV3-2) and J usage is TRBJ1-1, with D possibly being TRBD1 (5 bases). Between the trimmed V and J ends, which lost 4 bases and 5 bases, there was a span of 8 bases. Germline CDR1 and CDR2: LGHDT and YNNKEL (reference sequence). This CDR3 comprises 12 residues. The CDR3 loop reads CASSPRGTEAFF. The CDR3 region has the DNA TGTGCCAGCAGCCCTCGGGGGACTGAAGCTTTCTTT.

The chain carries TRBV5-4 and TRBJ2-3; tentative D call: TRBD2 (5 bases). Germline CDR1 reads SGHNT; CDR2 reads YYREEE (reference sequence). The CDR3 is 15 amino acids. With 0 bases removed from V and 2 bases from J, the gap between germline ends came to 10 bases. The CDR3 reads CASSLGLATTDTQYF. CDR3 bases: TGTGCCAGCAGCTTGGGGCTAGCTACCACAGATACGCAGTATTTT.

The V and J genes are TRBV18 and TRBJ1-1, with 8 bases aligning to TRBD1. Trimming at V came to 3 bases and at J to 1 base, leaving 1 base not matched to a gene. This CDR3 comprises 14 residues. Germline V gene data show CDR1 as KGHSH and CDR2 as LQKENI. The CDR3 is CASSPDRGNTEAFF. CDR3 DNA: TGTGCCAGCTCACCCGACAGGGGGAACACTGAAGCTTTCTTT. Together with reference TRBV18 and TRBJ1-1, the CDR3 gives the full variable domain: NAGVMQNPRHLVRRRGQEARLRCSPMKGHSHVYWYRQLPEEGLKFMVYLQKENIIDESGMPKERFSAEFPKEGPSILRIQQVVRGDSAAYFCASSPDRGNTEAFFGQGTRLTVV.

V and J are TRBV7-8 and TRBJ1-6, with TRBD1 identical over 7 bases. From germline, CDR1 is SGHVS and CDR2 FQNEAQ. Germline trimming cut 5 bases from V and 6 bases from J; bases unmatched to any gene: 7. CDR3 size: 15 residues. CDR3 nucleotide sequence: TGTGCCAGCAGCCCGGGACAGCTATTTAATTCACCCCTCCACTTT. Translated, it gives CASSPGQLFNSPLHF.

The chain carries TRBV6-1 and TRBJ1-3, with 9 nucleotides matching TRBD1. The V gene end was trimmed by 4 bases and the J gene end by 0 bases; junction bases not matched to a gene: 4. Germline CDR1 and CDR2: MNHNS and SASEGT. The CDR3 has 16 amino acids. Written as DNA, the CDR3 is TGTGCCAGCAGTGTGGGGACAGGGCCCTCTGGAAACACCATATATTTT. It is translated as CASSVGTGPSGNTIYF.

The chain links TRBV7-2 to TRBJ2-5; 7 nucleotides match TRBD2. This CDR3 is 16 amino acids long. V lost 2 bases to trimming and J lost 4 bases; unmatched junction nucleotides: 10. CDR1 and CDR2 from the germline V gene are SGHTA and FQGNSA. The CDR3 nucleotides are TGTGCCAGCAGCTTAAACCGGAGGGCTAGCGGAGAGACCCAGTACTTC. As protein: CASSLNRRASGETQYF.

The chain has TRBV12-3 or TRBV12-4 and TRBJ1-4; 7 bases line up with TRBD1. J was trimmed by 8 bases and V by 5 bases; bases with no gene match: 5. The CDR3 runs 13 residues. This chain's CDR3 is CASSEDRREKLFF. Here the CDR3 DNA reads TGTGCCAGCAGTGAGGACAGGAGGGAAAAACTGTTTTTT.

In its sample, this clone was seen a few times. The chain uses TRBV19 and TRBJ1-5; TRBD1 might be the D (5 bases). Germline CDR1 LNHDA, CDR2 SQIVND (reference sequence). Trimming pared 6 bases from V and 9 bases from J, leaving 18 bases between. This CDR3 has 14 residues. The DNA of the CDR3 is TGTGCCAGTAGCCCCGGGGCGGGAGGTGGGCCCCAGCATTTT. Translation gives CASSPGAGGGPQHF.

The chain couples TRBV28 to TRBJ1-2, with a tentative D call TRBD1 (6 bases). Per germline, CDR1 MDHEN and CDR2 SYDVKM. V was clipped by 2 bases and J by 5 bases, with 12 bases between them. The CDR3 spans 14 residues. The CDR3 loop is CASSLQGNLYGYTF. The CDR3 bases are TGTGCCAGCAGTTTACAGGGGAACCTATATGGCTACACCTTC.